The entry below gives a single T cell receptor beta chain sequence along with its context. The antigen remains undetermined. The sample is drawn from a study of post-analysis software for immune sequencing data. Study as a whole: Relapsing-remitting, secondary progressive and progressive-relapsing multiple sclerosis were all included among the disease courses.

Study results and limitations: Relative to controls, patients with multiple sclerosis showed significantly lower normalized Chao1 diversity. Pronounced co-clustering by F measure was evident among identically batched samples.

The TCR beta cDNA libraries contained unique molecular identifiers. Starting from about 0.94 to 9.7 million T cells, the study yielded about 500,000 cDNA molecules. MiXCR was run by TCRdb on the PCR reads, yielding one entry per CDR3 protein. The sample gives more than 500,000 distinct CDR3 sequences, roughly 34% of which show up once; around 6.1% is in the top ten. The TCR was taken from a girl younger than 18 with multiple sclerosis. The sequencing input was blood.

CDR3 protein: CASSQDKGGYGYTF. CDR3 bases: TGCGCCAGCAGCCAAGATAAGGGGGGCTATGGCTACACCTTC. V is TRBV4-1 and J is TRBJ1-2, with D possibly matching TRBD1 (6 bases). The CDR3 sequence is 14 residues long. Trimming shortened V by 0 bases and J by 4 bases, and 9 bases separated the two germline ends. The germline CDR1 and CDR2 sequences are MGHRA and YSYEKL.